This paragraph covers one T cell receptor beta chain sequence. This entry comes from a study of blood T cell repertoires in COVID-19. Method: immunoSEQ multiplex PCR; TCRdb's copy keeps in-frame clones and lacks some. The sample lists around 480,000 clones, about 91% seen once, with roughly an eighth in the top ten. Germline V gives CDR1 SGHTA, CDR2 FQGNSA. Trimming cost V 1 base and J 1 base; bases outside gene matches: 3. The CDR3 extends over 16 amino acids. Sequenced sample: peripheral blood. The TCR comes from a woman aged 45-65 years with COVID-19, enrolled during active disease. V usage is TRBV7-2 and J usage is TRBJ2-1, with 8 bases that match TRBD2. The CDR3 DNA follows: TGTGCCAGCAGCTTAGGACTAGCGAAATCCTACAATGAGCAGTTCTTC. Protein product: CASSLGLAKSYNEQFF.